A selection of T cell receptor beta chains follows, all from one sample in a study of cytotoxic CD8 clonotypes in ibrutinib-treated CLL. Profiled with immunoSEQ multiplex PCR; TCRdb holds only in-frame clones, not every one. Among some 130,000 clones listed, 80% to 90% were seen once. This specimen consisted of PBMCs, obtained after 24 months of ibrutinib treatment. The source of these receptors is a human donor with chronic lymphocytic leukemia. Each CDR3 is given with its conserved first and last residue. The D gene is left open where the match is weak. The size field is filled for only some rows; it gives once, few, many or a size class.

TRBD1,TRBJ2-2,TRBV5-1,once,TGCGCCAGCAGCTTGGCCCCTACAGGGGCCAGCACCGGGGAGCTGTTTTTT,CASSLAPTGASTGELFF
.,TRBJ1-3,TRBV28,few,TGTGCCAGCAGGCCACTTCGACTGAGGGACTCTGGAAACACCATATATTTT,CASRPLRLRDSGNTIYF
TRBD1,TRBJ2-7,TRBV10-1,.,TGCGCCAGCAGCGCCCCTCCGGGACAGGGGGCTTCCTACGAGCAGTACTTC,CASSAPPGQGASYEQYF
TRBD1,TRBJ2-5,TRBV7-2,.,TGTGCCAGCAGCGGCAATGCGGCCAGGGGGGAGACCCAGTACTTC,CASSGNAARGETQYF
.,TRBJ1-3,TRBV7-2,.,TGTGCCAGCAGCTTAGTAGGAGGGGTAGGGGGAAACACCATATATTTT,CASSLVGGVGGNTIYF
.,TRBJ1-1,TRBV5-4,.,TGTGCCAGCAGCTCTACATCGGACACTGAAGCTTTCTTT,CASSSTSDTEAFF
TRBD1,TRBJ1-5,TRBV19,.,TGTGCCAGTAGTATTGACAGGGACAATCAGCCCCAGCATTTT,CASSIDRDNQPQHF
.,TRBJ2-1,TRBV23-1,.,TGCGCCAGCACTCAGGGACTGAGCAATGAGCAGTTCTTC,CASTQGLSNEQFF
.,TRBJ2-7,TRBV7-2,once,TGTGCCAGCAGCATGCAGAGATACGAGCAGTACTTC,CASSMQRYEQYF
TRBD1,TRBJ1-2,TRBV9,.,TGTGCCAGCAGCCCACTCCCGGGACAGGGGGCTTTTGGCTACACCTTC,CASSPLPGQGAFGYTF
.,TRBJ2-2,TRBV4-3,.,TGCGCCAGCAGCCAAGAAACTAGATATACTACTAACACCGGGGAGCTGTTTTTT,CASSQETRYTTNTGELFF
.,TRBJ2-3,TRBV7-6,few,TGTGCCAGCAGCCTAAACTTGGGGGCAGATACGCAGTATTTT,CASSLNLGADTQYF
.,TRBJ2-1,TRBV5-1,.,TGCGCCAGCTTCCTAACGGGGTCTATGAGCTCCTACAATGAGCAGTTCTTC,CASFLTGSMSSYNEQFF
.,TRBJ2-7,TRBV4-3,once,TGCGCCAGCAGCCAAGATCGGGAAGAAACCTACGAGCAGTACTTC,CASSQDREETYEQYF